Presented here are 19 T cell receptor beta chains from one specimen sequenced in a study of cytotoxic CD8 clonotypes in ibrutinib-treated CLL. Only in-frame clones appear in the TCRdb table, and some are missing; sequencing was by immunoSEQ multiplex PCR. The table lists about 130,000 clones, 80% to 90% of them singletons. The sequencing here drew on PBMCs, taken after 24 months of ibrutinib treatment. The receptors originated from a human donor with chronic lymphocytic leukemia.

CDR3: CASSLAPSGPGETQYF. DNA for the CDR3: TGTGCCAGCAGCTTAGCGCCGTCGGGACCGGGCGAGACCCAGTACTTC. The chain couples TRBV7-6 to TRBJ2-5; D tentatively fits TRBD1 or TRBD2 (5 bases each). This CDR3 spans 16 amino acids. Germline V gene sequence: CDR1 SGHVS, CDR2 FNYEAQ. Trimming removed 0 bases from V and 5 bases from J, with 16 bases in between.

The chain employs TRBV10-3 and TRBJ2-7, with 7 bases aligning to TRBD1. This CDR3 is built from 13 residues. Germline trimming cut 6 bases from V and 0 bases from J; bases unmatched to any gene: 2. In germline, CDR1 is ENHRY, CDR2 SYGVKD. The CDR3 loop is CAIRGDSSYEQYF. The CDR3 DNA reads as TGTGCCATCAGAGGGGACAGCTCCTACGAGCAGTACTTC.

The V and J genes are TRBV5-6 and TRBJ1-5; D remains ambiguous. Germline V gene data show CDR1 as SGHDT and CDR2 as YYEEEE. The germline V and J ends were trimmed by 2 bases and 1 base, with 7 bases remaining between them. The CDR3 loop spans 14 amino acids. DNA of the CDR3: TGTGCCAGCAGCTTCCTCAGGAGCAATCAGCCCCAGCATTTT. It translates to CASSFLRSNQPQHF.

The V gene is TRBV7-2, the J gene TRBJ2-5, with unresolved D. Per germline, CDR1 SGHTA and CDR2 FQGNSA. The V end lost 0 bases, the J end lost 2 bases, and 10 bases lay between the germline ends. The CDR3 loop spans 15 amino acids. The CDR3 DNA reads as TGTGCCAGCAGCTTAGCGGGCTCTAGTCAAGAGACCCAGTACTTC. Translating it yields CASSLAGSSQETQYF. Combining the CDR3 with reference TRBV7-2 and TRBJ2-5 gives the whole variable domain GAGVSQSPSNKVTEKGKDVELRCDPISGHTALYWYRQSLGQGLEFLIYFQGNSAPDKSGLPSDRFSAERTGGSVSTLTIQRTQQEDSAVYLCASSLAGSSQETQYFGPGTRLLVL.

J is TRBJ2-7 and V is TRBV7-2, with D possibly being TRBD2 (5 bases). Per the germline V gene, CDR1 is SGHTA and CDR2 is FQGNSA. V was shortened by 4 bases and J by 3 bases, with 19 bases between the two germline ends. The CDR3 is made up of 16 amino acids. This CDR3 reads CASSSWPRGSHYEQYF. The CDR3 nucleotides read TGTGCCAGCAGCTCGTGGCCGAGAGGGAGCCACTACGAGCAGTACTTC.

In its sample, this clone was seen a few times. Additional DNA sequences in this sample encode the identical CDR3. The rearrangement links TRBV19 to TRBJ1-1; D not certain. The V end was cut by 5 bases, the J end by 0 bases, with 7 bases between. Per germline, CDR1 LNHDA and CDR2 SQIVND (reference sequence). The CDR3 is 13 amino acids. CDR3 sequence reads: CASSPVMNTEAFF. CDR3 nucleotides: TGTGCCAGTAGTCCGGTCATGAACACTGAAGCTTTCTTT.

The chain is built from TRBV28 and TRBJ2-3; D remains ambiguous. The CDR3 is made up of 12 amino acids. The germline gives CDR1 MDHEN, CDR2 SYDVKM. Trimming left V 1 base short and J 10 bases short, with 9 bases between. CDR3 region: CASSLSRLPQYF. The CDR3 coding sequence is TGTGCCAGCAGTTTATCCCGTTTGCCGCAGTATTTT.

In its sample, this clone was seen once. This chain links TRBV2 with TRBJ1-2; unclear D gene. Per germline, CDR1 SNHLY and CDR2 FYNNEI. The CDR3 spans 14 residues. Trimming shortened V by 1 base and J by 4 bases, and 10 bases separated the two germline ends. This chain's CDR3 is CASSEEVGSYGYTF. The CDR3 DNA follows: TGTGCCAGCAGTGAAGAGGTAGGGTCCTATGGCTACACCTTC.

The rearrangement uses TRBV25-1 and TRBJ2-7; D may correspond to TRBD1 or TRBD2 (6 bases each). The CDR3 contains 11 residues. Per the germline V gene, CDR1 is MGHDK and CDR2 is SYGVNS. V was trimmed by 1 base and J by 9 bases, leaving 7 bases between them. CDR3 coding DNA: TGTGCCAGCAGTGAATGGGGGGCGCAGTACTTC. As protein: CASSEWGAQYF.

The chain has TRBV5-1 and TRBJ1-5; D is unresolved. The CDR3 runs 13 residues. V was pared by 1 base and J by 6 bases, with 8 bases between. The germline gives CDR1 SGHRS, CDR2 YFSETQ. DNA of the CDR3: TGCGCCAGCAGCTTGTCTGGGCCTCAGCCCCAGCATTTT. Its protein product is CASSLSGPQPQHF. The full variable domain, completed using reference TRBV5-1 and TRBJ1-5, is KAGVTQTPRYLIKTRGQQVTLSCSPISGHRSVSWYQQTPGQGLQFLFEYFSETQRNKGNFPGRFSGRQFSNSRSEMNVSTLELGDSALYLCASSLSGPQPQHFGDGTRLSIL.

The chain combines TRBV19 with TRBJ2-7; a possible D gene is TRBD2 (6 bases). V lost 5 bases and J 2 bases, leaving 16 bases between the germline ends. Germline lookup yields CDR1 LNHDA and CDR2 SQIVND (reference sequence). The CDR3 is 15 residues long. The CDR3 here is CASSWSGRIPYEQYF. In DNA form, the CDR3 reads TGTGCCAGTAGTTGGTCGGGGAGGATCCCCTACGAGCAGTACTTC.

This clone was counted a single time. The V and J genes are TRBV30 and TRBJ1-2; TRBD1 matches 12 bases. The CDR3 totals 15 residues. CDR1 is GTSNPN, CDR2 SVGIG, per germline (reference sequence). After removal of 0 bases from V and 4 bases from J, the junction contained 3 bases not matched to a gene. CDR3 nucleotides: TGTGCCTGGAGTGTAGGGGGACAGGGGGCCTATGGCTACACCTTC. As protein: CAWSVGGQGAYGYTF.

V usage is TRBV18 and J usage is TRBJ2-6; 8 positions agree with TRBD1. The CDR3 contains 17 residues. V shed 3 bases and J 1 base; nucleotides not matched to a gene: 5. CDR1 and CDR2 (germline): KGHSH, LQKENI. This CDR3 is CASSPVRTGSGANVLTF. CDR3 nucleotides: TGTGCCAGCTCACCCGTCAGGACAGGGTCTGGGGCCAACGTCCTGACTTTC.

The CDR3 loop is CASTVSDQETQYF. The CDR3 region has the DNA TGTGCCAGCACGGTCTCAGACCAAGAGACCCAGTACTTC. The chain couples TRBV2 to TRBJ2-5; D remains unclear. Germline V lookup: CDR1 SNHLY, CDR2 FYNNEI. The CDR3 length is 13 residues. Trimming removed 7 bases from V and 0 bases from J, with 9 bases in between.

The J gene is TRBJ1-1, the V gene TRBV7-3; no clear D. Trimming took 1 base from V and 1 from J, leaving 4 bases between them. Germline V lookup: CDR1 SGHTA, CDR2 FQGTGA. This CDR3 comprises 13 residues. CDR3 loop: CASSLNWNTEAFF. The CDR3 DNA follows: TGTGCCAGCAGCTTAAACTGGAACACTGAAGCTTTCTTT.

The chain joins TRBV7-2 to TRBJ2-3, with a tentative D call TRBD1 (6 bases). V lost 5 bases and J lost 4, with 10 bases in between. Germline CDR1 is SGHTA and CDR2 is FQGNSA. CDR3 size: 13 residues. CDR3 nucleotides: TGTGCCAGCAGCGGGGGCAGGCCAGATACGCAGTATTTT. It codes for CASSGGRPDTQYF.

The V call is TRBV5-1, the J call TRBJ1-4, with D perhaps matching TRBD1 (5 bases). The CDR3 is made up of 14 amino acids. The V gene's germline CDR1 is SGHRS and CDR2 YFSETQ. The V end was cut by 3 bases, the J end by 4 bases, with 10 bases between. The CDR3: CASSWRGVNEKLFF. CDR3 sequence (DNA): TGCGCCAGCAGCTGGAGGGGTGTTAATGAAAAACTGTTTTTT.

A few counts support this clone. The chain links TRBV30 to TRBJ1-6, with TRBD1 as a possible D gene (5 bases). V shed 5 bases and J shed 7 bases, with 12 bases lying between them. The CDR3 has 13 residues. Germline lookup yields CDR1 GTSNPN and CDR2 SVGIG (reference sequence). In DNA, the CDR3 is TGTGCCTGGCAGGGAAAAGCGAATTCACCCCTCCACTTT. Its translation: CAWQGKANSPLHF.

The V call is TRBV27, the J call TRBJ2-7; 7 bases align to TRBD1. Germline CDR1 MNHEY, CDR2 SMNVEV (reference sequence). The CDR3 consists of 14 residues. The V segment lost 2 bases and the J segment 3 bases; nucleotides outside the gene matches: 4. The CDR3 spells CASSLGDSDYEQYF. The CDR3 DNA reads as TGTGCCAGCAGTTTAGGGGACAGTGACTACGAGCAGTACTTC.